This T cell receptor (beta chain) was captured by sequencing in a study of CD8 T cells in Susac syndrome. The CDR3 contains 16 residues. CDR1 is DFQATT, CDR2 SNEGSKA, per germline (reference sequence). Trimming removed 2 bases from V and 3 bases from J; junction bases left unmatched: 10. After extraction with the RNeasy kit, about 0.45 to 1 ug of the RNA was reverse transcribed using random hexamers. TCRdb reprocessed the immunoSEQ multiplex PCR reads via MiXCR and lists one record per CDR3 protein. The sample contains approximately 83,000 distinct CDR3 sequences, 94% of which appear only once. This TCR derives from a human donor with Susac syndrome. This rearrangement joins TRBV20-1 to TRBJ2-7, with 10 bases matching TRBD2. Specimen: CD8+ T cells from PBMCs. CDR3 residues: CSARKLSGRIHYEQYF. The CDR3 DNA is TGCAGTGCTAGAAAACTTAGCGGGAGGATACACTACGAGCAGTACTTC.